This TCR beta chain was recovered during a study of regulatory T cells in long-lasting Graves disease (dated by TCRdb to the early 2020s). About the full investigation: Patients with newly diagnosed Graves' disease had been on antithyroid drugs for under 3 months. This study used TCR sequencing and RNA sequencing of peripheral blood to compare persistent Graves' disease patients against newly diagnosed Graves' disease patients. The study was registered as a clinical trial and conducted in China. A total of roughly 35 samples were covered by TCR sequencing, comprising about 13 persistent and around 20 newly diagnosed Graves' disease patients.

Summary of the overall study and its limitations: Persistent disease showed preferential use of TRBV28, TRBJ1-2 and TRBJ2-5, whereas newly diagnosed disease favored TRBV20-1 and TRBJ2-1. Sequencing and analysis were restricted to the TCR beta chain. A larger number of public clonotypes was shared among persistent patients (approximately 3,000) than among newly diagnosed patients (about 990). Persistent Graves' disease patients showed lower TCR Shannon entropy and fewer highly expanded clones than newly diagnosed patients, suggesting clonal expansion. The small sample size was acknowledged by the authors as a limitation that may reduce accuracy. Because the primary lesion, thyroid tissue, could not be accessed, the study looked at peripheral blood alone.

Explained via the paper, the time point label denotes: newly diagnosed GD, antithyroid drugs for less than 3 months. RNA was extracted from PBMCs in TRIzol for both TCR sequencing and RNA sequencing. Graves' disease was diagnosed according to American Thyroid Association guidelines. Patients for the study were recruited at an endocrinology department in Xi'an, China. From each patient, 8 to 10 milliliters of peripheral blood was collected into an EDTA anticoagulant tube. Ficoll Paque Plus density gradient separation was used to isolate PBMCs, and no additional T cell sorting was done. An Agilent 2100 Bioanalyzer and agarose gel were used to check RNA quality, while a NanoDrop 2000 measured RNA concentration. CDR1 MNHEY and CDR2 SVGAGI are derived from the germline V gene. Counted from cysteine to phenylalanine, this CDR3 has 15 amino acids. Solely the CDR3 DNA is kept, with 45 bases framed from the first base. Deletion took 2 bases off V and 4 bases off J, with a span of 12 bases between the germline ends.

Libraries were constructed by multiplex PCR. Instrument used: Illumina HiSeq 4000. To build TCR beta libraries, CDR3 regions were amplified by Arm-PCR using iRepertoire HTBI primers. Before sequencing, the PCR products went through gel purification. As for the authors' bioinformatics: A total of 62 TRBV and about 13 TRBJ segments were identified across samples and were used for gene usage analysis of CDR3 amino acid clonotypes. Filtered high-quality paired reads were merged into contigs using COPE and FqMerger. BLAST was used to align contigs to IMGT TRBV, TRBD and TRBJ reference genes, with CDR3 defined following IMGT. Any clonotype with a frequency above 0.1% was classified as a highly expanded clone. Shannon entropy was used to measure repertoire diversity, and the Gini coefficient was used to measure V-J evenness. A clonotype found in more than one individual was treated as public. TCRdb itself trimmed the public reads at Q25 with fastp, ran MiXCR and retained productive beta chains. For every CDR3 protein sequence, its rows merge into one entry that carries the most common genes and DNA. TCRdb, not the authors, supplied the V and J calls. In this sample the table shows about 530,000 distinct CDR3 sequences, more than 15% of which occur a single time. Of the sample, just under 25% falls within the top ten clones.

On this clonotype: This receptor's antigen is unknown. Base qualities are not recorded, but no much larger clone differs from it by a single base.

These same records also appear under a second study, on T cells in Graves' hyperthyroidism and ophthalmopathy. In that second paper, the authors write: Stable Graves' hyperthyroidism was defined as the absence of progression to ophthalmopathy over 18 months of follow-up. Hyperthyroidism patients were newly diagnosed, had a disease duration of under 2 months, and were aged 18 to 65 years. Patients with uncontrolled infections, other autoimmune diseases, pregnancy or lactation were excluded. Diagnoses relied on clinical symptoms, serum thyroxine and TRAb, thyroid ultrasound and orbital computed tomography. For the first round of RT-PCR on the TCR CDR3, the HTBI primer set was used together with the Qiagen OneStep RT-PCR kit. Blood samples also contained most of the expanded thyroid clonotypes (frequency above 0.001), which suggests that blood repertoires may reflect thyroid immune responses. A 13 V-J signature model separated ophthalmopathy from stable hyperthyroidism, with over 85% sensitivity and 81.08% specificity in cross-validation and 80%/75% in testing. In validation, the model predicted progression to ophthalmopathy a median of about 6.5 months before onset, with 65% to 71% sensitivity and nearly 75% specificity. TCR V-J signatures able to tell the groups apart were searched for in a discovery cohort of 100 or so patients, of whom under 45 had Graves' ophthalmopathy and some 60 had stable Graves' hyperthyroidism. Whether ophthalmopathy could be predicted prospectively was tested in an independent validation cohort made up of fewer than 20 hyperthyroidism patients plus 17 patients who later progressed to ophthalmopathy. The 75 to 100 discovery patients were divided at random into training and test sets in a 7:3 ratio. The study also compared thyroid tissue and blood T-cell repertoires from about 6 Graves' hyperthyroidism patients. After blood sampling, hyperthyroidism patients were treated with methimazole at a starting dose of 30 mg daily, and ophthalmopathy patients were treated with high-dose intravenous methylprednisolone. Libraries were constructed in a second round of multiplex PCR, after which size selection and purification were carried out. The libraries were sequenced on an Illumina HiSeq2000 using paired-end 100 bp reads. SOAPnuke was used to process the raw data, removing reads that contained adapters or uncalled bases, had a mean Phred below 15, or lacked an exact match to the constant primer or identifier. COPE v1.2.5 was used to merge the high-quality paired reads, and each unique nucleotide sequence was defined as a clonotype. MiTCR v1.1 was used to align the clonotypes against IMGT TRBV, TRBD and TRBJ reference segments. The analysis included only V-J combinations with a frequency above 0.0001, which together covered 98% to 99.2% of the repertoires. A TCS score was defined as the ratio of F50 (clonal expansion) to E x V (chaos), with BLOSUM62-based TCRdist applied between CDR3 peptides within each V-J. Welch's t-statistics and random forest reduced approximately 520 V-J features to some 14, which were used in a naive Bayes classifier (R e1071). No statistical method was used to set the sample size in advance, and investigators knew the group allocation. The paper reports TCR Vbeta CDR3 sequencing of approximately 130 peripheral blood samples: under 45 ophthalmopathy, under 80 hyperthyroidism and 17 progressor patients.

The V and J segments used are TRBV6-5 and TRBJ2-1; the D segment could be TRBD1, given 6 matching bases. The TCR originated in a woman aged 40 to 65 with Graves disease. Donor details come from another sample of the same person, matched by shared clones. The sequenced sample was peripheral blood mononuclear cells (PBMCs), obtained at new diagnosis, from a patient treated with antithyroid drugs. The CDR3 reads CASSYVQGRYNEQFF. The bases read TGTGCCAGCAGTTACGTCCAGGGGAGATACAATGAGCAGTTCTTC.